The 25 T cell receptor beta chains below all came from one sample that was sequenced in a study of blood T cell repertoires in COVID-19. Produced via immunoSEQ multiplex PCR; TCRdb's table is partial and in-frame only. Of fewer than 200,000 clones listed, 75% to 95% are singletons. The sample comprised peripheral blood. Source of these receptors: a man between 45 and 60 years old with acute or convalescent COVID-19.

The chain combines TRBV28 with TRBJ2-7; 11 nucleotides agree with TRBD1. This CDR3 comprises 14 residues. The junction had 4 bases not matched to a gene; V was cut back by 6 bases and J by 3 bases. The V gene's germline CDR1 is MDHEN and CDR2 SYDVKM. The CDR3 reads CASSSGTGGYEQYF. The CDR3 DNA sequence: TGTGCCAGCAGCTCCGGGACAGGGGGCTACGAGCAGTACTTC.

This clone was found once. The CDR3 bases are TGTGCCAGCAGCCTGGGACAGAGCTCCTATAATTCACCCCTCCACTTT. Encoded protein: CASSLGQSSYNSPLHF. The chain joins TRBV7-9 to TRBJ1-6, with 7 bases aligning to TRBD1. Germline V lookup: CDR1 SEHNR, CDR2 FQNEAQ (reference sequence). Trimming at V came to 5 bases and at J to 0 bases, leaving 4 bases not matched to a gene. The CDR3 length is 16 residues. The full variable domain, completed using reference TRBV7-9 and TRBJ1-6, is DTGVSQNPRHKITKRGQNVTFRCDPISEHNRLYWYRQTLGQGPEFLTYFQNEAQLEKSRLLSDRFSAERPKGSFSTLEIQRTEQGDSAMYLCASSLGQSSYNSPLHFGNGTRLTVT.

This chain joins TRBV3-1 (or the pseudogene TRBV3-2) and TRBJ2-3; 10 bases match TRBD2. Germline trimming cut 0 bases from V and 5 bases from J; bases unmatched to any gene: 5. The CDR3 has 16 residues. Looked up from germline, CDR1 is LGHDT and CDR2 is YNNKEL (reference sequence). For the CDR3, the DNA is TGTGCCAGCAGCCAAGAGTCGCCTAGCGGGAGAGATACGCAGTATTTT. Its translation is CASSQESPSGRDTQYF.

The chain links TRBV10-3 to TRBJ2-3; D is possibly TRBD2 (5 bases). In germline, CDR1 is ENHRY, CDR2 SYGVKD. This CDR3 comprises 14 residues. V lost 2 bases and J lost 1, with 7 bases in between. The CDR3 DNA sequence: TGTGCCATCAGTGAGAGGGAGCGCACAGATACGCAGTATTTT. As protein: CAISERERTDTQYF.

The rearrangement joins TRBV7-9 to TRBJ2-7; 7 bases fit TRBD2. The CDR3 consists of 15 residues. V was pared by 3 bases and J by 6 bases, with 11 bases of the junction left unmatched. The germline V gene encodes CDR1 SEHNR and CDR2 FQNEAQ (reference sequence). CDR3 in amino acids: CASSFSGGSYVEQYF. The CDR3 coding sequence is TGTGCCAGCAGCTTTTCGGGAGGCTCCTACGTCGAGCAGTACTTC.

The CDR3 bases are TGTGCCAGCAGTTACAGCGGGGGGGCCGCCTACGAGCAGTACGTC. The encoded protein is CASSYSGGAAYEQYV. The V call is TRBV5-4, the J call TRBJ2-7; 10 nucleotides line up with TRBD2. V was pared by 5 bases and J by 2 bases, with 7 bases of the junction left unmatched. Germline CDR1 SGHNT, CDR2 YYREEE (reference sequence). This CDR3 has 15 residues.

The chain carries TRBV23-1 and TRBJ2-7; possibly TRBD1 for D (6 bases). TRBV23-1 carries the ORF label, with uncertain function. This CDR3 contains 15 residues. The ends were cut back, 6 bases at V and 4 bases at J, with 19 bases in the middle. The CDR3 sequence is CASSQQGRIKYEQYV. CDR3 in DNA: TGCGCCAGCAGCCAACAGGGCCGAATCAAATACGAGCAGTACGTC.

The V call is TRBV4-1, the J call TRBJ2-2; D is ambiguous. CDR1 and CDR2 from the germline V gene are MGHRA and YSYEKL. Trimming stripped 1 base from V and 5 bases from J, with 11 bases between. CDR3 length: 15 residues. This CDR3 is CASSQADSDTGELFF. The CDR3 DNA follows: TGCGCCAGCAGCCAAGCAGATTCCGATACCGGGGAGCTGTTTTTT.

The V and J genes are TRBV4-2 and TRBJ1-5; 7 bases fit TRBD1. V gave up 2 bases and J gave up 2 bases; unmatched junction bases: 6. Germline V lookup: CDR1 LGHNA, CDR2 YNFKEQ. This CDR3 is 16 amino acids long. The CDR3 region is CASSQNNRGRNQPQHF. The CDR3 DNA follows: TGTGCCAGCAGCCAAAATAACAGGGGCCGCAATCAGCCCCAGCATTTT.

The gene calls are TRBV6-2 or TRBV6-3 and TRBJ2-5, with TRBD2 identical over 12 bases. The CDR3 extends over 16 amino acids. CDR1 is MNHEY, CDR2 SVGEGT, per germline. The J segment lost 13 bases and the V segment lost 2 bases, leaving 14 bases of the junction unmatched. The DNA for the CDR3 is TGTGCCAGCAGTTACCTAGGACTAGCGGGGACGAGGGTCCTGTACTTC. Its translation: CASSYLGLAGTRVLYF.

The chain links TRBV11-2 to TRBJ2-5, with D perhaps TRBD2 (5 bases). V lost 4 bases and J lost 2, with 11 bases in between. The CDR3 is made up of 14 amino acids. The germline V gene has CDR1 SGHAT and CDR2 FQNNGV. CDR3: CASSSSGGQETQYF. CDR3 bases: TGTGCCAGCAGCTCCTCTGGCGGGCAAGAGACCCAGTACTTC.

The chain couples TRBV5-1 to TRBJ1-6; D call uncertain. The CDR3 spans 13 residues. V was shortened by 3 bases and J by 10 bases, with 11 bases between the two germline ends. The germline V gene has CDR1 SGHRS and CDR2 YFSETQ. CDR3 bases: TGCGCCAGCAGCTGGCAAGAAAGATCACCCCTCCACTTT. As protein: CASSWQERSPLHF. Based on the CDR3 plus reference TRBV5-1 and TRBJ1-6, the full variable domain is KAGVTQTPRYLIKTRGQQVTLSCSPISGHRSVSWYQQTPGQGLQFLFEYFSETQRNKGNFPGRFSGRQFSNSRSEMNVSTLELGDSALYLCASSWQERSPLHFGNGTRLTVT.

The V call is TRBV9, the J call TRBJ2-1, with D tentatively TRBD2 (6 bases). The germline V and J ends were trimmed by 2 bases and 4 bases, with 10 bases remaining between them. This CDR3 is 14 amino acids long. From germline, CDR1 is SGDLS and CDR2 YYNGEE. CDR3 loop: CASSVGGGYNEQFF. The CDR3 DNA is TGTGCCAGCAGCGTGGGGGGAGGATACAATGAGCAGTTCTTC.

The rearrangement uses TRBV11-1 and TRBJ2-1; TRBD1 aligns across 12 bases. CDR1 is SGHAT, CDR2 FQDESV, per germline (reference sequence). The CDR3 contains 16 residues. The ends lost 1 base at V and 9 bases at J; junction bases unmatched: 7. CDR3 nucleotide sequence: TGTGCCAGCAGCTTAGTTCCGGGACAGGGGGCCTTTGAGCAGTTCTTC. This gives the protein CASSLVPGQGAFEQFF. The entire variable domain, with the rest obtained from reference TRBV11-1 and TRBJ2-1, is as follows: EAEVAQSPRYKITEKSQAVAFWCDPISGHATLYWYRQILGQGPELLVQFQDESVVDDSQLPKDRFSAERLKGVDSTLKIQPAELGDSAMYLCASSLVPGQGAFEQFFGPGTRLTVL.

The genes are TRBV3-1 (or the pseudogene TRBV3-2) and TRBJ2-3; 10 bases align to TRBD2. Looked up from germline, CDR1 is LGHDT and CDR2 is YNNKEL (reference sequence). The CDR3 runs 16 residues. The junction had 6 bases not matched to a gene; V was cut back by 4 bases and J by 2 bases. The CDR3: CASSLSTSGLTDTQYF. The CDR3 region has the DNA TGTGCCAGCAGCCTATCGACTAGCGGGCTCACAGATACGCAGTATTTT.

The chain couples TRBV11-3 to TRBJ1-1, with no clear D. The CDR3 has 14 residues. Looked up from germline, CDR1 is SGHNT and CDR2 is YENEEA. V lost 5 bases, J lost 2 bases, and 12 bases lay in between. CDR3 residues: CASSVGRGNTEAFF. CDR3 nucleotide sequence: TGTGCCAGCAGCGTCGGACGGGGAAACACTGAAGCTTTCTTT.

The V gene is TRBV19, the J gene TRBJ1-2, with TRBD1 as a possible D gene (5 bases). Trimming took 8 bases from V and 4 from J, leaving 17 bases between them. The CDR3 has 14 amino acids. Germline CDR1 is LNHDA and CDR2 is SQIVND (reference sequence). Here the CDR3 reads CASQSRQRPYGYTF. CDR3 nucleotides: TGTGCCAGTCAAAGCCGACAGCGCCCCTATGGCTACACCTTC.

The chain uses TRBV11-2 and TRBJ2-5, with D possibly TRBD1 on 5 matching bases. CDR1 is SGHAT and CDR2 is FQNNGV in the germline V gene. Trimming shortened V by 4 bases and J by 5 bases, and 17 bases separated the two germline ends. CDR3 length: 15 amino acids. The DNA for the CDR3 is TGTGCCAGCAGCTCAAACGAACAGGTTGGGGAGACCCAGTACTTC. Amino acids: CASSSNEQVGETQYF.

The V call is TRBV3-1 (or the pseudogene TRBV3-2), the J call TRBJ1-1; 7 positions match TRBD1. This CDR3 is 15 amino acids long. V dropped 4 bases and J dropped 4; count of bases not matched to a gene: 9. Germline CDR1 LGHDT, CDR2 YNNKEL (reference sequence). CDR3 nucleotides: TGTGCCAGCAGCCCGCGACAGGGAGTGGGCACTGAAGCTTTCTTT. Translating it yields CASSPRQGVGTEAFF.

This clone was seen more than once but under ten times. At the DNA level, this CDR3 is encoded by other sequences in the same sample as well. In DNA, the CDR3 is TGTGCCAGCAGCGCGGGTGATACGCAGTATTTT. It translates to CASSAGDTQYF. The chain carries TRBV9 and TRBJ2-3; no definite D call. CDR1 and CDR2 (germline): SGDLS, YYNGEE. The CDR3 totals 11 residues. Trimming pared 3 bases from V and 6 bases from J, leaving 5 bases between.

This chain connects TRBV19 to TRBJ2-1, with D possibly matching TRBD2 (5 bases). The germline gives CDR1 LNHDA, CDR2 SQIVND (reference sequence). V was shortened by 5 bases and J by 3 bases, with 11 bases between the two germline ends. CDR3 length equals 14 residues. The chain's CDR3 is CASSWEPYYNEQFF. The CDR3 DNA follows: TGTGCCAGTAGTTGGGAGCCCTACTACAATGAGCAGTTCTTC.

The chain combines TRBV28 with TRBJ1-5; D is undetermined. This CDR3 comprises 15 residues. The germline V gene has CDR1 MDHEN and CDR2 SYDVKM. V lost 3 bases to trimming and J lost 0 bases, with 9 bases between them. In DNA, the CDR3 is TGTGCCAGCAGTTTTTTTCTCAGTAGCAATCAGCCCCAGCATTTT. This sequence encodes CASSFFLSSNQPQHF.

This chain connects TRBV29-1 to TRBJ2-1; TRBD2 aligns across 9 bases. V was pared by 7 bases and J by 0 bases, with 1 base of the junction left unmatched. This CDR3 comprises 13 residues. CDR1 and CDR2 from the germline V gene are SQVTM and ANQGSEA. DNA for the CDR3: TGCAGCGATAGCGGGAGCTCCTACAATGAGCAGTTCTTC. Amino acids: CSDSGSSYNEQFF.

This clone was detected only once. CDR3 sequence: CASSSEGSGRAIDTQYF. CDR3 sequence (DNA): TGTGCCAGCAGCTCGGAGGGTAGCGGGAGGGCCATAGATACGCAGTATTTT. The chain carries TRBV9 and TRBJ2-3; 11 bases match TRBD2. This CDR3 has 17 residues. Germline V gene lookup returns CDR1 SGDLS and CDR2 YYNGEE. After removal of 4 bases from V and 5 bases from J, the junction contained 12 bases not matched to a gene.

This chain connects TRBV11-1 to TRBJ2-7; the D is unclear. The CDR3 is 14 residues long. In germline, CDR1 is SGHAT, CDR2 FQDESV (reference sequence). The V end lost 3 bases, the J end lost 3 bases, and 12 bases lay between the germline ends. The CDR3 region is CASSFSGQHYEQYF. CDR3 coding DNA: TGTGCCAGCAGCTTTTCAGGCCAGCACTACGAGCAGTACTTC. Variable domain in full (rest from reference TRBV11-1 and TRBJ2-7): EAEVAQSPRYKITEKSQAVAFWCDPISGHATLYWYRQILGQGPELLVQFQDESVVDDSQLPKDRFSAERLKGVDSTLKIQPAELGDSAMYLCASSFSGQHYEQYFGPGTRLTVT.